These 3 T cell receptor beta chains originate from one sample sequenced in a study of blood T cell repertoires in COVID-19 (dated by TCRdb to between 2020 and 2021). The library was produced with the immunoSEQ multiplex PCR assay. Not all clones reach the TCRdb copy of this immuneACCESS table, which keeps in-frame sequences only. Checked studies attribute under half of the gap to unresolved V genes and leave the rest unexplained. Here the sample has about 92,000 clones; approximately 88% occur a single time. The ten largest account for approximately 20% of the sample. Specimen: peripheral blood. These receptors were collected from a woman in her fifties or sixties with COVID-19, enrolled during active disease.

This chain joins TRBV5-5 and TRBJ2-7; 7 nucleotides match TRBD1. The V gene's germline CDR1 is SGHKS and CDR2 YYEKEE (reference sequence). V was clipped by 4 bases and J by 0 bases; unmatched bases: 7. This CDR3 has 15 residues. In DNA form, the CDR3 reads TGTGCCAGCAGCCTTGGTCCAGGGGGCTCCTACGAGCAGTACTTC. Its protein product is CASSLGPGGSYEQYF.

V and J are TRBV6-5 and TRBJ1-1; 11 bases line up with TRBD1. The CDR3 has 16 amino acids. Germline V gene lookup returns CDR1 MNHEY and CDR2 SVGAGI. J gave up 3 bases and V 4 bases, and 7 bases lay outside the gene matches. The DNA of the CDR3 is TGTGCCAGCAGTTCCCCGCGGACAGGGGGCGACACTGAAGCTTTCTTT. It translates to CASSSPRTGGDTEAFF.

CDR3 nucleotide sequence: TGCGCCAGCAGCTTGGAAGGACTAGCGGGGCGGGAGCAGTACTTC. Translation: CASSLEGLAGREQYF. This chain joins TRBV5-1 and TRBJ2-7; 12 nucleotides match TRBD2. There are 15 residues in the CDR3. The junction had 5 bases not matched to a gene; V was cut back by 0 bases and J by 7 bases. Germline V gene lookup returns CDR1 SGHRS and CDR2 YFSETQ.